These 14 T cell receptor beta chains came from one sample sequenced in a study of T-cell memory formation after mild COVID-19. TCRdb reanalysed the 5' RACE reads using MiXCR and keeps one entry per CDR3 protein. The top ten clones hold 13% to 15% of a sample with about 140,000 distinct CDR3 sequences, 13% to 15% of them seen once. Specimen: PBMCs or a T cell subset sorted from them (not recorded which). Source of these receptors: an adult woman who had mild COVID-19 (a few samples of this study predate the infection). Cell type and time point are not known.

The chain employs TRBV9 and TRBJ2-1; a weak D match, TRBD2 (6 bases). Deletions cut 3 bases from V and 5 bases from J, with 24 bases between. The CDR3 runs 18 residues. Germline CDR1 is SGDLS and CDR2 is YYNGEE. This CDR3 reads CASSGTGLIKRTHNEQFF. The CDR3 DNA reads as TGTGCCAGCAGCGGAACGGGACTCATAAAGCGGACCCACAATGAGCAGTTCTTC.

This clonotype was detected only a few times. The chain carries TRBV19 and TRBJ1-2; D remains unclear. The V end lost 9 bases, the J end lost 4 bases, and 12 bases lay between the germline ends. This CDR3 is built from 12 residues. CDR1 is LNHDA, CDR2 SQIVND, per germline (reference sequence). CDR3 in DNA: TGTGCCAGCAACCGAGGTGCCTATGGCTACACCTTC. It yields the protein CASNRGAYGYTF.

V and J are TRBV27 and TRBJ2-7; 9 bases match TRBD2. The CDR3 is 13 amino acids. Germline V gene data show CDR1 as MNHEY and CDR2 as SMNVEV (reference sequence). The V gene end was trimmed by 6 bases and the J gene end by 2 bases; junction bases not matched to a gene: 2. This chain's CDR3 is CASRASGAYEQYF. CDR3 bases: TGTGCCAGCAGGGCTAGCGGGGCCTACGAGCAGTACTTC.

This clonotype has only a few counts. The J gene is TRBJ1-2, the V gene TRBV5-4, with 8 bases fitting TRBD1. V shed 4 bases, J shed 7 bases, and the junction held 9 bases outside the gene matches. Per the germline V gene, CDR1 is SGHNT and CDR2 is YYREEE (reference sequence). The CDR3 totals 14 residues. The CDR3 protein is CASSPDRVLGGYTF. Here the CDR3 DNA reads TGTGCCAGCAGCCCGGACAGGGTCTTAGGTGGCTACACCTTC.

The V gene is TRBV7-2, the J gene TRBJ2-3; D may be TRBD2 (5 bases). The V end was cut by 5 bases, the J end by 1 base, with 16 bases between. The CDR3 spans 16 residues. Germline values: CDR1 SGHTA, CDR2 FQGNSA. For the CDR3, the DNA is TGTGCCAGCAGCCTAGACCGGCTAGCAGGCACAGATACGCAGTATTTT. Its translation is CASSLDRLAGTDTQYF.

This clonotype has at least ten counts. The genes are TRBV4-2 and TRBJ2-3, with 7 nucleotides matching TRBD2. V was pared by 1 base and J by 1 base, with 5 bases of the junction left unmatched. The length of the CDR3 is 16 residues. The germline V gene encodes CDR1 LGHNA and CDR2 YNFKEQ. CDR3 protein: CASSQAQREGTDTQYF. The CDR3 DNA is TGTGCCAGCAGCCAAGCTCAGCGGGAAGGCACAGATACGCAGTATTTT.

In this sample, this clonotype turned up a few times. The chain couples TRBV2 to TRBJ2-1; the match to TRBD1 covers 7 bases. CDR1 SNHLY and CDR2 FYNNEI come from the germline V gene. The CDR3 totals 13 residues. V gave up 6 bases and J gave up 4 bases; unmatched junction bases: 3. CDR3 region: CASRDRSYNEQFF. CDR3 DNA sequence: TGTGCCAGCAGGGACAGGTCATACAATGAGCAGTTCTTC.

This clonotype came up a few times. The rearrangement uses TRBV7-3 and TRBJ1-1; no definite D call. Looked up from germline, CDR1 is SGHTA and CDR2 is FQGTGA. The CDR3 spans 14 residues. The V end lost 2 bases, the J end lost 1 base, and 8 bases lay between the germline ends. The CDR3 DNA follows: TGTGCCAGCAGCTTAGGCGCAGAGAACACTGAAGCTTTCTTT. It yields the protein CASSLGAENTEAFF.

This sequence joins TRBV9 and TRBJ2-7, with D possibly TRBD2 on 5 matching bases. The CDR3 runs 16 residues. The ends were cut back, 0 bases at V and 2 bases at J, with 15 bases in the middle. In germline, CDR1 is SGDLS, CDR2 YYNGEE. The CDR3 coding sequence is TGTGCCAGCAGCGTAGCTTCGACTATGAGGGCCTACGAGCAGTACTTC. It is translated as CASSVASTMRAYEQYF.

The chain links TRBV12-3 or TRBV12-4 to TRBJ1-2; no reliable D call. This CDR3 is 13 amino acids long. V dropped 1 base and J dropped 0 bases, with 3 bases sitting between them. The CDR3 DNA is TGTGCCAGCAGTTTAGACCCTAACTATGGCTACACCTTC. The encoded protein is CASSLDPNYGYTF.

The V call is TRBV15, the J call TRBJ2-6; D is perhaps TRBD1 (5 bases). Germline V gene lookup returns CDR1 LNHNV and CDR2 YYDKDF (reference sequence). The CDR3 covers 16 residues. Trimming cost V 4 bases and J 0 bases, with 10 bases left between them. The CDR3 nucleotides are TGTGCCACCAGCACCCCCAGGGTCTCTGGGGCCAACGTCCTGACTTTC. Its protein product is CATSTPRVSGANVLTF.

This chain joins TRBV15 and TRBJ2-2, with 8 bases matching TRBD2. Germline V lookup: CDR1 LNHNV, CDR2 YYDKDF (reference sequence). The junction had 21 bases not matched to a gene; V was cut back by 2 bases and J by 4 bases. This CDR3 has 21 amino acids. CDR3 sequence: CATSRHDPGTSGRLGTGELFF. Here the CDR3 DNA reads TGTGCCACCAGCAGACATGACCCCGGGACTAGTGGACGGTTGGGCACCGGGGAGCTGTTTTTT.

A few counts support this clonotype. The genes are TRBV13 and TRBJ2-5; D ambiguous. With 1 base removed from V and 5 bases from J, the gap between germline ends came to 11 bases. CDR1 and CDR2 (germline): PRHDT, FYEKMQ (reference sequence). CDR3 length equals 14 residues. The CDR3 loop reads CASSLVRSWETQYF. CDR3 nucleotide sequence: TGTGCCAGCAGCTTAGTTCGGAGTTGGGAGACCCAGTACTTC.

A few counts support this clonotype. CDR3 sequence (DNA): TGTGCCAGTAGTATAGGGGCAGCCTACGAGCAGTACTTC. Protein product: CASSIGAAYEQYF. This rearrangement joins TRBV19 to TRBJ2-7; D is undetermined. Trimming took off 1 base at V and 2 bases at J, with 6 bases between the two ends. CDR1 is LNHDA, CDR2 SQIVND, per germline (reference sequence). This CDR3 comprises 13 residues.